The T cell receptor beta chain described here comes from a study of long-term antiretroviral therapy in people with HIV. Runs used v3.0 of the immunoSEQ assay and were done at survey level. Data came from immunoSEQ multiplex PCR; TCRdb stores just in-frame clones and leaves some out. The table lists under 30,000 clones, around four fifths of them singletons. Germline CDR1 is SGHTA and CDR2 is FQGNSA. V lost 1 base and J 5 bases, leaving 6 bases between the germline ends. This CDR3 region has 13 residues. For each donor, at least one pre-ART and at least two post-ART PBMC samples were available. The rearrangement links TRBV7-2 to TRBJ2-1, with D uncertain. The sample was unsorted PBMCs, taken 0.8 years before starting antiretroviral therapy. The sequence came from a man in his late teens or twenties with HIV. CDR3 residues: CASSLDTDNEQFF. The CDR3 nucleotides are TGTGCCAGCAGCTTAGACACTGACAATGAGCAGTTCTTC.